Sequencing of this TCR beta chain was carried out in a study of blood T cells in healthy people across ages. Broader study findings: Comparison with aged donors showed that long-lived donors had more naive CD4+ cells and higher diversity. Estimates of total diversity, which came from one million sequenced T cells, were considered to be underestimates.

This clonotype was seen a few times. What it binds is unknown. The use of a sample-barcoded 5' primer and a J-beta primer mix characterized a second PCR of roughly 7 to 11 cycles. TCRdb called the 5' RACE reads again in MiXCR, with one record for every CDR3 protein. In the table there are 800,000 or so distinct CDR3 sequences, approximately 59% of which are singletons. The germline V gene has CDR1 GTSNPN and CDR2 SVGIG (reference sequence). V lost 2 bases and J lost 4, with 9 bases in between. CDR3 size: 12 residues. The receptor comes from a man aged 25-40 years in good health. The J gene is TRBJ2-7, the V gene TRBV30, with D tentatively TRBD1 (6 bases). The sequenced sample consisted of blood. CDR3 in amino acids: CAWSPQGYEQYF. In DNA form, the CDR3 reads TGTGCCTGGAGTCCACAGGGTTACGAGCAGTACTTC.